This T cell receptor beta chain was identified in a study of cytomegalovirus exposure and HLA in healthy donors. Primers: 60 Vbeta forward and 13 Jbeta reverse. Assay used: immunoSEQ multiplex PCR; TCRdb lists only in-frame clones, some missing. The listing records approximately 38,000 clones. Turning to this clone: Its matching antigen is unknown.

Study results and limitations: In a later analysis, TCR beta V- and J-gene trimming showed a link to a missense DCLRE1C variant.

What was sequenced was PBMCs. The receptor was isolated from a human donor in good health.

The CDR3 DNA is TGTGCCAGCTCACCAATGGGGGGTAGGACCTACGAGCAGTACTTC. Its protein is CASSPMGGRTYEQYF. The J gene is TRBJ2-7, the V gene TRBV18; tentatively, D is TRBD2 (6 bases). V dropped 2 bases and J dropped 2 bases, with 13 bases sitting between them. CDR3 length: 15 amino acids. Germline V CDR1 and CDR2: KGHSH, LQKENI.